The T cell receptor (beta chain) described here comes from a study of blood T cell repertoires in COVID-19. Whole-study context: Material from acute and convalescent COVID-19 was sourced from the United States, Italy and Spain. PBMCs, B-cell-depleted T cells, or T cells provided the cDNA or gDNA that made up the material.

Assay used: immunoSEQ multiplex PCR; TCRdb lists only in-frame clones, some missing. The data hold a few hundred thousand clones, with 65% to 90% observed a single time. The clonotype originates from a human donor in a cohort sampled during active COVID-19. The sequenced sample consisted of peripheral blood.

CDR3 nucleotide sequence: TGCAGCGTTGGTGACAGGGGACGAAGGACTGAAGCTTTCTTT. Translation gives CSVGDRGRRTEAFF. This chain links TRBV29-1 with TRBJ1-1; 8 nucleotides agree with TRBD1. The CDR3 has 14 residues. CDR1 is SQVTM, CDR2 ANQGSEA, per germline. V lost 4 bases, J lost 5 bases, and 9 bases stayed unmatched. Complete variable domain (other parts from reference TRBV29-1 and TRBJ1-1): SAVISQKPSRDICQRGTSLTIQCQVDSQVTMMFWYRQQPGQSLTLIATANQGSEATYESGFVIDKFPISRPNLTFSTLTVSNMSPEDSSIYLCSVGDRGRRTEAFFGQGTRLTVV.